The 20 T cell receptor beta chains in this list originate from one sample, sequenced in a study of blood T cell repertoires in COVID-19. Repertoires were generated with immunoSEQ multiplex PCR, while TCRdb's copy carries only in-frame clones and drops some. The table has roughly 180,000 clones, around 90% seen once. Sequenced: PBMCs or T cells enriched from blood (not recorded which). These receptors came from a woman in her twenties or thirties who had recovered from COVID-19.

This chain links TRBV7-9 with TRBJ2-3; TRBD1 is a possible D gene (5 bases). Germline CDR1 is SEHNR and CDR2 is FQNEAQ (reference sequence). There are 12 residues in the CDR3. The V end was cut by 5 bases, the J end by 5 bases, with 8 bases between. This chain's CDR3 is CASSPQGDTQYF. CDR3 nucleotide sequence: TGTGCCAGCAGCCCCCAGGGAGATACGCAGTATTTT. Drawing the rest from reference TRBV7-9 and TRBJ2-3, the complete variable domain is DTGVSQNPRHKITKRGQNVTFRCDPISEHNRLYWYRQTLGQGPEFLTYFQNEAQLEKSRLLSDRFSAERPKGSFSTLEIQRTEQGDSAMYLCASSPQGDTQYFGPGTRLTVL.

Here the CDR3 DNA reads TGTGCTAGTTGGGAGGGAATGGTAGAGCAGTACTTC. Its protein is CASWEGMVEQYF. The chain combines TRBV12-5 with TRBJ2-7, with 7 bases aligning to TRBD2. Germline-derived CDR1 and CDR2 are LGHNT and FRNRAP. With V trimmed by 8 bases and J by 7 bases, 8 bases remained unmatched. This CDR3 is 12 amino acids long.

The chain employs TRBV18 and TRBJ1-4; tentatively, D is TRBD1 (5 bases). V lost 3 bases, J lost 3 bases, and 11 bases lay in between. The germline V gene encodes CDR1 KGHSH and CDR2 LQKENI. The CDR3 sequence is 15 residues long. The CDR3 sequence: CASSPVVTANEKLFF. The CDR3 nucleotides are TGTGCCAGCTCACCCGTAGTGACAGCTAATGAAAAACTGTTTTTT.

The chain combines TRBV6-5 with TRBJ1-1; perhaps TRBD1 as D (5 bases). V dropped 4 bases and J dropped 3 bases, with 15 bases sitting between them. The CDR3 loop spans 15 amino acids. Germline V gene sequence: CDR1 MNHEY, CDR2 SVGAGI. CDR3 nucleotides: TGTGCCAGCAGTTCCAATCGGGACTTGGACACTGAAGCTTTCTTT. Translation gives CASSSNRDLDTEAFF.

The CDR3 sequence: CATSDSDRGPLGEQFF. The CDR3 DNA follows: TGTGCCACCAGTGATTCGGACAGGGGTCCGTTGGGTGAGCAGTTCTTC. The V gene is TRBV24-1, the J gene TRBJ2-1; 9 bases map to TRBD1. J lost 9 bases, V lost 2 bases, and 10 bases had no gene match. Germline V CDR1 and CDR2: KGHDR, SFDVKD. The length of the CDR3 is 16 residues.

The V gene is TRBV5-1, the J gene TRBJ2-7, with 11 bases lining up with TRBD2. Unmatched junction bases numbered 4, after V lost 4 bases and J lost 1 base. The CDR3 runs to 15 residues. Germline assignment: CDR1 SGHRS and CDR2 YFSETQ. CDR3 amino acids: CASSTGTSGSYEQYF. In DNA form, the CDR3 reads TGCGCCAGCAGCACCGGGACTAGCGGTTCCTACGAGCAGTACTTC.

V and J are TRBV6-5 and TRBJ2-7, with D hard to call. Germline CDR1 MNHEY, CDR2 SVGAGI. Trimming took off 8 bases at V and 1 base at J, with 12 bases between the two ends. The CDR3 has 13 residues. CDR3 sequence reads: CASSGLQSYEQYF. The CDR3 coding sequence is TGTGCCAGCTCGGGTCTTCAGTCCTACGAGCAGTACTTC.

V gene TRBV3-1 (or the pseudogene TRBV3-2) combines with J gene TRBJ1-5, with D hard to call. Between the trimmed V and J ends, which lost 0 bases and 4 bases, there was a span of 7 bases. The CDR3 loop spans 14 amino acids. Germline lookup yields CDR1 LGHDT and CDR2 YNNKEL (reference sequence). This CDR3 is CASSQESGNQPQHF. DNA for the CDR3: TGTGCCAGCAGCCAAGAGTCCGGGAATCAGCCCCAGCATTTT.

The chain couples TRBV11-3 to TRBJ1-1; D is possibly TRBD1 (6 bases). V was cut by 5 bases and J by 5 bases, with 12 bases left in between. The CDR3 runs 13 residues. CDR1 is SGHNT and CDR2 is YENEEA in the germline V gene. As DNA, the CDR3 is TGTGCCAGCAGCGCACAACAGGGAACTGAAGCTTTCTTT. It encodes CASSAQQGTEAFF.

V is TRBV7-8 and J is TRBJ2-3; 7 nucleotides agree with TRBD2. The CDR3 length is 14 residues. CDR1 is SGHVS, CDR2 FQNEAQ, per germline. V lost 5 bases, J lost 6 bases, and 8 bases stayed unmatched. In nucleotides, the CDR3 is TGTGCCAGCAGCCGAGGACTAGACTCGGATACGCAGTATTTT. Its translation is CASSRGLDSDTQYF.

The chain couples TRBV27 to TRBJ1-2, with 7 nucleotides matching TRBD1. Germline assignment: CDR1 MNHEY and CDR2 SMNVEV (reference sequence). This CDR3 contains 15 residues. Unmatched junction bases numbered 6, after V lost 2 bases and J lost 3 bases. The CDR3 nucleotides are TGTGCCAGCAGTTTAAAAGGGGGCGCCGACTATGGCTACACCTTC. Protein: CASSLKGGADYGYTF.

The chain combines TRBV2 with TRBJ2-7; TRBD1 agrees at 7 bases. The CDR3 sequence is 12 residues long. V lost 11 bases to trimming and J lost 0 bases; unmatched junction nucleotides: 4. Germline V CDR1 and CDR2: SNHLY, FYNNEI. CDR3 loop: CAGQDTSYEQYF. The DNA for the CDR3 is TGTGCCGGACAGGATACCTCCTACGAGCAGTACTTC.

The chain has TRBV19 and TRBJ1-2; 7 bases fit TRBD1. Trimming cost V 4 bases and J 3 bases; bases outside gene matches: 17. CDR3 length equals 18 residues. Germline lookup yields CDR1 LNHDA and CDR2 SQIVND (reference sequence). DNA of the CDR3: TGTGCCAGTAGTAACTCAGCGAGCGCAGGGGGTTTTTACTATGGCTACACCTTC. Protein: CASSNSASAGGFYYGYTF.

The chain carries TRBV7-2 and TRBJ1-4; D not resolved. The V end lost 1 base, the J end lost 3 bases, and 9 bases lay between the germline ends. Per the germline V gene, CDR1 is SGHTA and CDR2 is FQGNSA. The length of the CDR3 is 15 residues. The CDR3 DNA reads as TGTGCCAGCAGCTTAGGCCAGGCGTCTAATGAAAAACTGTTTTTT. Its translation: CASSLGQASNEKLFF.

The V and J genes are TRBV11-3 and TRBJ2-2, with D unresolved. The germline V gene has CDR1 SGHNT and CDR2 YENEEA. The CDR3 spans 13 residues. Trimming shortened V by 5 bases and J by 4 bases, and 8 bases separated the two germline ends. DNA of the CDR3: TGTGCCAGCAGCCACTCGCGCACCGGGGAGCTGTTTTTT. This translates into CASSHSRTGELFF.

This clone was picked up one time. The chain combines TRBV7-2 with TRBJ1-1, with D tentatively TRBD1 (5 bases). Germline V gene data show CDR1 as SGHTA and CDR2 as FQGNSA. CDR3 length: 15 amino acids. Trimming stripped 2 bases from V and 1 base from J, with 11 bases between. In nucleotides, the CDR3 is TGTGCCAGCAGCTTACGTTGGGGGGAGAACACTGAAGCTTTCTTT. Translated, it gives CASSLRWGENTEAFF.

This chain connects TRBV19 to TRBJ1-4; TRBD1 matches 10 bases. There are 16 residues in the CDR3. Germline V gene lookup returns CDR1 LNHDA and CDR2 SQIVND (reference sequence). J was trimmed by 2 bases and V by 4 bases; bases with no gene match: 4. The CDR3 sequence is CASSRQGAHTNEKLFF. In DNA form, the CDR3 reads TGTGCCAGTAGTAGACAGGGGGCGCATACTAATGAAAAACTGTTTTTT.

The chain employs TRBV11-3 and TRBJ2-7, with TRBD1 matching over 8 bases. Losses at the gene ends were 3 bases for V and 3 bases for J; bases not matched to a gene: 7. The CDR3 contains 15 residues. In germline, CDR1 is SGHNT, CDR2 YENEEA. The CDR3 protein is CASSLETGDFYEQYF. DNA for the CDR3: TGTGCCAGCAGCTTGGAGACAGGGGATTTCTACGAGCAGTACTTC.

The V call is TRBV18, the J call TRBJ1-3; no firm D call. There are 12 residues in the CDR3. Germline V CDR1 and CDR2: KGHSH, LQKENI. The V end was cut by 3 bases, the J end by 4 bases, with 4 bases between. CDR3 region: CASSPQGNTIYF. CDR3 bases: TGTGCCAGCTCACCCCAGGGAAACACCATATATTTT.

This clone was observed a few times. This chain links TRBV30 with TRBJ2-1; TRBD2 agrees at 8 bases. This CDR3 spans 14 amino acids. Losses at the gene ends were 4 bases for V and 6 bases for J; bases not matched to a gene: 8. CDR1 is GTSNPN, CDR2 SVGIG, per germline (reference sequence). The CDR3 nucleotides are TGTGCCTGGACAAGCAAGCGGGGGTTCAATGAGCAGTTCTTC. Residues: CAWTSKRGFNEQFF.